The present TCR beta chain was sequenced within a study of shared clonotypes between healthy human individuals. The table came from immunoSEQ multiplex PCR; TCRdb's copy has only in-frame clones and leaves some out. The data contain 550,000 to 850,000 clones, roughly 70% of them singletons. The CDR3 runs to 14 residues. Germline V CDR1 and CDR2: MDHEN, SYDVKM. V trimming: 4 bases; J trimming: 6 bases; junction bases outside the gene matches: 8. Material for sequencing was memory CD4+ T cells sorted from blood. This sample's subset: CD45RA-negative fraction. This receptor was taken from a woman in her 30s in good health. The rearrangement joins TRBV28 to TRBJ1-2, with 7 bases fitting TRBD1. This chain's CDR3 is CASSSPGQRDGYTF. The CDR3, as DNA: TGTGCCAGCAGTTCGCCGGGACAGAGGGATGGCTACACCTTC.